The rows below give T cell receptor beta chains drawn from one sample of a study of CD8+ T cells in alopecia areata. Sequencing used immunoSEQ multiplex PCR; TCRdb keeps in-frame clones, though not all of them. The table includes under 350,000 clones, roughly 64% detected once. This specimen was CD4+ T cells sorted from blood, taken at week 24, from a patient treated with tofacitinib. These receptors all come from a human donor with alopecia areata. Both conserved end residues are part of each CDR3. D genes are given only for firm matches. Clone size appears in some rows only: once, few, many, or a class for an expanded clone.

j_call: TRBJ2-3; clone_size: few; d_call: -; v_call: TRBV29-1; cdr3_aa: CSAQLPGRGTSLTDTQYF; cdr3_nt: TGCAGCGCGCAACTACCGGGACGGGGGACAAGCCTTACAGATACGCAGTATTTT
j_call: TRBJ2-7; clone_size: -; d_call: -; v_call: TRBV28; cdr3_aa: CASSPPGKGTSEQYF; cdr3_nt: TGTGCCAGCAGCCCCCCTGGGAAGGGCACAAGCGAGCAGTACTTC
j_call: TRBJ1-6; clone_size: -; d_call: -; v_call: TRBV2; cdr3_aa: CASSVSHGDNSPLHF; cdr3_nt: TGTGCCAGCAGTGTTTCACACGGAGATAATTCACCCCTCCACTTT
j_call: TRBJ2-7; clone_size: -; d_call: -; v_call: TRBV5-4; cdr3_aa: CASSLDTGSYEQYF; cdr3_nt: TGTGCCAGCAGCTTGGACACAGGATCCTACGAGCAGTACTTC
j_call: TRBJ1-5; clone_size: few; d_call: TRBD1; v_call: TRBV30; cdr3_aa: CAWSPGGSWQPQHF; cdr3_nt: TGTGCCTGGAGTCCAGGGGGCAGTTGGCAGCCCCAGCATTTT
j_call: TRBJ2-5; clone_size: few; d_call: -; v_call: TRBV29-1; cdr3_aa: CSVGETQYF; cdr3_nt: TGCAGCGTGGGAGAGACCCAGTACTTC
j_call: TRBJ1-5; clone_size: -; d_call: TRBD1; v_call: TRBV7-2; cdr3_aa: CASSLSRVRTGGYEAQHF; cdr3_nt: TGTGCCAGCAGCTTATCCCGTGTCAGGACAGGGGGCTATGAGGCCCAGCATTTT
j_call: TRBJ2-5; clone_size: -; d_call: -; v_call: TRBV5-1; cdr3_aa: CASSLGNWALVYQETQYF; cdr3_nt: TGCGCCAGCAGCTTGGGGAACTGGGCTCTGGTTTACCAAGAGACCCAGTACTTC
j_call: TRBJ1-6; clone_size: -; d_call: -; v_call: TRBV4-3; cdr3_aa: CASSQEQGSPLHF; cdr3_nt: TGCGCCAGCAGCCAAGAACAGGGTTCACCCCTCCACTTT
j_call: TRBJ2-4; clone_size: few; d_call: TRBD1; v_call: TRBV9; cdr3_aa: CASSVAGTENIQYF; cdr3_nt: TGTGCCAGCAGCGTAGCTGGGACAGAAAACATTCAGTACTTC
j_call: TRBJ2-3; clone_size: -; d_call: TRBD1; v_call: TRBV27; cdr3_aa: CASRDRVTDTQYF; cdr3_nt: TGTGCCAGCAGGGACAGGGTCACAGATACGCAGTATTTT
j_call: TRBJ2-7; clone_size: -; d_call: -; v_call: TRBV5-1; cdr3_aa: CASSTGSSYEQYF; cdr3_nt: TGCGCCAGCAGTACAGGGAGCTCCTACGAGCAGTACTTC
j_call: TRBJ2-3; clone_size: -; d_call: -; v_call: TRBV5-1; cdr3_aa: CASSLGGIIDTQYF; cdr3_nt: TGCGCCAGCAGCTTGGGAGGGATTATAGATACGCAGTATTTT
j_call: TRBJ2-3; clone_size: -; d_call: -; v_call: TRBV29-1; cdr3_aa: CSVDMKTDTQYF; cdr3_nt: TGCAGCGTTGATATGAAGACAGATACGCAGTATTTT
j_call: TRBJ1-6; clone_size: few; d_call: -; v_call: TRBV4-1; cdr3_aa: CASSQDGGRSHSPLHF; cdr3_nt: TGCGCCAGCAGCCAAGATGGGGGCAGGTCCCATTCACCCCTCCACTTT
j_call: TRBJ2-5; clone_size: -; d_call: TRBD1; v_call: TRBV11-2; cdr3_aa: CASSAGQGKTQYF; cdr3_nt: TGTGCCAGCAGCGCGGGACAGGGCAAGACCCAGTACTTC
j_call: TRBJ1-5; clone_size: -; d_call: -; v_call: TRBV28; cdr3_aa: CASSSTLSNQPQHF; cdr3_nt: TGTGCCAGCAGTTCTACACTTAGCAATCAGCCCCAGCATTTT
j_call: TRBJ2-1; clone_size: -; d_call: -; v_call: TRBV6-5; cdr3_aa: CASRLDLYNEQFF; cdr3_nt: TGTGCCAGCAGGTTGGACTTGTACAATGAGCAGTTCTTC
j_call: TRBJ2-3; clone_size: -; d_call: -; v_call: TRBV29-1; cdr3_aa: CSVVGLWADTQYF; cdr3_nt: TGCAGCGTTGTAGGGTTATGGGCAGATACGCAGTATTTT
j_call: TRBJ2-7; clone_size: -; d_call: TRBD1; v_call: TRBV27; cdr3_aa: CASSSWGQGAEEQYF; cdr3_nt: TGTGCCAGCAGTTCTTGGGGACAGGGGGCTGAGGAGCAGTACTTC
j_call: TRBJ1-2; clone_size: once; d_call: -; v_call: TRBV7-2; cdr3_aa: CASSRLRGVGYTF; cdr3_nt: TGTGCCAGCAGTCGACTTCGGGGCGTTGGCTACACCTTC
j_call: TRBJ2-3; clone_size: few; d_call: TRBD1; v_call: TRBV7-9; cdr3_aa: CASSFQTGGADTQYF; cdr3_nt: TGTGCCAGCAGCTTCCAGACAGGGGGCGCAGATACGCAGTATTTT
j_call: TRBJ2-5; clone_size: -; d_call: TRBD2; v_call: TRBV2; cdr3_aa: CASSEGTSGETQYF; cdr3_nt: TGTGCCAGCAGTGAGGGGACTAGCGGTGAGACCCAGTACTTC
j_call: TRBJ1-5; clone_size: -; d_call: -; v_call: TRBV28; cdr3_aa: CAIAGRNNQPQHF; cdr3_nt: TGTGCCATTGCGGGACGGAATAATCAGCCCCAGCATTTT
j_call: TRBJ1-1; clone_size: -; d_call: -; v_call: TRBV7-9; cdr3_aa: CASSLESGNTEAFF; cdr3_nt: TGTGCCAGCAGCTTAGAGTCGGGGAACACTGAAGCTTTCTTT
j_call: TRBJ2-2; clone_size: -; d_call: -; v_call: TRBV18; cdr3_aa: CASSPPFVNTGELFF; cdr3_nt: TGTGCCAGCTCACCACCGTTCGTGAACACCGGGGAGCTGTTTTTT
j_call: TRBJ2-5; clone_size: -; d_call: TRBD1; v_call: TRBV7-7; cdr3_aa: CASSSDRGDIQYF; cdr3_nt: TGTGCTAGCAGTTCCGACAGGGGGGACATCCAGTACTTC
j_call: TRBJ1-5; clone_size: -; d_call: TRBD1; v_call: TRBV2; cdr3_aa: CASSGSDRGNQPQHF; cdr3_nt: TGTGCCAGCAGTGGATCGGACAGGGGGAATCAGCCCCAGCATTTT
j_call: TRBJ2-7; clone_size: -; d_call: -; v_call: TRBV7-2; cdr3_aa: CASSLAFGSGGEQYF; cdr3_nt: TGTGCCAGCAGCTTAGCATTTGGAAGTGGCGGCGAGCAGTACTTC
j_call: TRBJ2-6; clone_size: -; d_call: -; v_call: TRBV6-6; cdr3_aa: CASAPPGANVLTF; cdr3_nt: TGTGCCAGCGCTCCCCCTGGGGCCAACGTCCTGACTTTC
j_call: TRBJ2-7; clone_size: -; d_call: TRBD1; v_call: TRBV5-1; cdr3_aa: CASSSATGTVGEQYF; cdr3_nt: TGCGCCAGCAGCTCTGCGACAGGGACAGTGGGCGAGCAGTACTTC
j_call: TRBJ2-1; clone_size: -; d_call: -; v_call: TRBV30; cdr3_aa: CAWSVRGDEQFF; cdr3_nt: TGTGCCTGGAGTGTACGGGGCGATGAGCAGTTCTTC
j_call: TRBJ1-2; clone_size: -; d_call: -; v_call: TRBV2; cdr3_aa: CASTGDSLGGYTF; cdr3_nt: TGTGCCAGCACAGGTGACTCTCTGGGGGGCTACACCTTC
j_call: TRBJ2-5; clone_size: -; d_call: -; v_call: TRBV14; cdr3_aa: CASSQGRETQYF; cdr3_nt: TGTGCCAGCAGCCAAGGGAGGGAGACCCAGTACTTC
j_call: TRBJ2-5; clone_size: few; d_call: TRBD2; v_call: TRBV7-2; cdr3_aa: CASSLGIAGLQETQYF; cdr3_nt: TGTGCCAGCAGCTTAGGGATAGCGGGGCTCCAAGAGACCCAGTACTTC
j_call: TRBJ1-1; clone_size: few; d_call: TRBD1; v_call: TRBV19; cdr3_aa: CASTGLDRGNTEAFF; cdr3_nt: TGTGCCAGTACCGGGCTGGACAGGGGAAACACTGAAGCTTTCTTT
j_call: TRBJ2-2; clone_size: -; d_call: -; v_call: TRBV5-1; cdr3_aa: CASSRENTGELFF; cdr3_nt: TGCGCCAGCAGCAGGGAGAACACCGGGGAGCTGTTTTTT
j_call: TRBJ2-3; clone_size: -; d_call: -; v_call: TRBV5-1; cdr3_aa: CASSGLTDTQYF; cdr3_nt: TGCGCCAGCAGTGGGTTGACAGATACGCAGTATTTT
j_call: TRBJ2-4; clone_size: -; d_call: TRBD1; v_call: TRBV27; cdr3_aa: CASSPLGTGTNIQYF; cdr3_nt: TGTGCCAGCAGCCCGCTTGGGACAGGGACGAACATTCAGTACTTC
j_call: TRBJ1-1; clone_size: few; d_call: TRBD1; v_call: TRBV30; cdr3_aa: CAWRDREDTEAFF; cdr3_nt: TGTGCCTGGAGGGACAGGGAGGACACTGAAGCTTTCTTT
j_call: TRBJ2-7; clone_size: few; d_call: -; v_call: TRBV19; cdr3_aa: CASSVGGAAYYEQYF; cdr3_nt: TGTGCCAGTAGCGTGGGAGGTGCCGCATACTACGAGCAGTACTTC
j_call: TRBJ2-3; clone_size: -; d_call: TRBD2; v_call: TRBV13; cdr3_aa: CASSWTSGGTGTDTQYF; cdr3_nt: TGTGCCAGCAGCTGGACTAGCGGGGGGACTGGCACAGATACGCAGTATTTT
j_call: TRBJ2-6; clone_size: -; d_call: -; v_call: TRBV18; cdr3_aa: CASSPVTFSGANVLTF; cdr3_nt: TGTGCCAGCTCACCAGTGACATTCTCTGGGGCCAACGTCCTGACTTTC
j_call: TRBJ2-7; clone_size: -; d_call: TRBD1; v_call: TRBV4-3; cdr3_aa: CASSHRDRGQTEQYF; cdr3_nt: TGCGCCAGCAGCCACCGGGACAGGGGGCAGACCGAGCAGTACTTC
j_call: TRBJ2-7; clone_size: -; d_call: -; v_call: TRBV29-1; cdr3_aa: CSVGRDEQYF; cdr3_nt: TGCAGCGTTGGTAGGGACGAGCAGTACTTC
j_call: TRBJ1-1; clone_size: -; d_call: -; v_call: TRBV11-1; cdr3_aa: CASSSTGSELTFF; cdr3_nt: TGTGCCAGCAGCTCGACAGGATCGGAATTAACTTTCTTT